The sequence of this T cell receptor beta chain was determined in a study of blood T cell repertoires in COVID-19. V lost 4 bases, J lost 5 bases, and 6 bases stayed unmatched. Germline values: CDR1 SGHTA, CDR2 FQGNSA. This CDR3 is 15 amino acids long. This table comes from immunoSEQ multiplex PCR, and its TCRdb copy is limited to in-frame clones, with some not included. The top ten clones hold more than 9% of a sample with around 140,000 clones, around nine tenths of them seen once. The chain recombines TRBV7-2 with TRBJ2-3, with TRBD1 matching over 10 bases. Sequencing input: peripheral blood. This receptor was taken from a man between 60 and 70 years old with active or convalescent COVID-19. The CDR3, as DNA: TGTGCCAGCAGCTCATGGGACAGGGGAAAAGATACGCAGTATTTT. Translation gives CASSSWDRGKDTQYF.